A selection of T cell receptor beta chains follows, all from one sample in a study of blood T cell repertoires in COVID-19. Sequencing used immunoSEQ multiplex PCR; TCRdb keeps in-frame clones, though not all of them. The sample has about 220,000 clones, less than 90% seen once. Sequenced sample: peripheral blood. The receptors stem from a man aged 30 to 39 with active or convalescent COVID-19. Each CDR3 is given with its conserved first and last residue. Each record gives: V gene, CDR3 protein.

TRBV24-1 CATDGGTDTQYF
TRBV6-4 CASRAAAYYGYTF
TRBV13 CASSMRGPGVFSEGDTQYF
TRBV25-1 CASSEPGGASTEAFF
TRBV6-6 CASMAGEVNTGELFF
TRBV11-2 CASSTGTGGETQYF
TRBV7-2 CASSLGPGFEGQPQHF
TRBV5-1 CASMGDNTDTQYF
TRBV7-6 CASSSRVTGGPTDTQYF
TRBV7-9 CASSRTGTNEKLFF
TRBV11-2 CASSSIGGSKNIQYF
TRBV7-2 CASSSRGSGYNEQFF
TRBV6-2/TRBV6-3 CASSWAGVDNQPQHF
TRBV7-9 CASSLNTATNEKLFF
TRBV7-9 CASSLETAANTEAFF
TRBV19 CASGSRFSGNTIYF
TRBV3-1/TRBV3-2 CASSPGRAGSRSRTDTQYF
TRBV28 CASSFSGKGFNQPQHF
TRBV5-4 CASSLGGQTATNEKLFF
TRBV2 CASTDPFRTNHEQFF
TRBV6-5 CASGRGYNEQFF
TRBV6-6 CASSLRGGSPLHF
TRBV2 CASSESRQGQYF
TRBV7-9 CASSPPGGRDQPQHF
TRBV7-3 CASSGRLGTVNTGELFF
TRBV12-3/TRBV12-4 CASSFDSYQPQHF
TRBV7-2 CASSGQGDFNQPQHF
TRBV6-5 CASSYSPSGGLNEQFF
TRBV4-3 CASSQDRLAASYEQYF
TRBV5-6 CASSGPRSNTEAFF
TRBV4-3 CASSQVLAGLGEQYF
TRBV10-3 CAIRFDRTTDTQYF
TRBV7-8 CASSPTGRTYEQYF